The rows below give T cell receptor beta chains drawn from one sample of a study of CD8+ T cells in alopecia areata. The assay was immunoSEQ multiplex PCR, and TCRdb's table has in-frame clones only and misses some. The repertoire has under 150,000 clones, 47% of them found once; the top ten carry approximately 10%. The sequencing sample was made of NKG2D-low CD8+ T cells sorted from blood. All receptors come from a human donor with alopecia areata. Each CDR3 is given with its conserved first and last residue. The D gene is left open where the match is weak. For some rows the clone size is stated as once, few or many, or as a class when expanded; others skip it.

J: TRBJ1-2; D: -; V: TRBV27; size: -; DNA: TGTGCCAGCAGTTCTCGTCCGCTCTACTATGGCTACACCTTC; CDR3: CASSSRPLYYGYTF
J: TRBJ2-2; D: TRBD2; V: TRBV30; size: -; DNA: TGTGCCTGGAGTGTTATTAGCGGGGCCGGGGAGCTGTTGTTT; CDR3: CAWSVISGAGELLF
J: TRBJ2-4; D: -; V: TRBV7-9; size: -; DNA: TGTGCCAGCAGCTCAGACCAGGGTATTCAGTACTTC; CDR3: CASSSDQGIQYF
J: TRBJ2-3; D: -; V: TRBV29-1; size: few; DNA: TGCAGCGTCGCCGCCGGGACTTCTAGCACAGATACGCAGTATTTT; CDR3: CSVAAGTSSTDTQYF
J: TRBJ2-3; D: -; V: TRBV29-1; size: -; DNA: TGCAGCGTTGAATTGGTTCCAGGGGATGCAGATACGCAGTATTTT; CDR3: CSVELVPGDADTQYF
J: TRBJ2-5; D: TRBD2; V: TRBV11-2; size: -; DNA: TGTGCCAGCTATAGCGGGAGGTCCGGGGAGACCCAGTACTTC; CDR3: CASYSGRSGETQYF
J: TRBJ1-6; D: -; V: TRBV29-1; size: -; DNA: TGCAGCGTTGATTCAGGGGACAATTCACCCCTCCACTTT; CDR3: CSVDSGDNSPLHF
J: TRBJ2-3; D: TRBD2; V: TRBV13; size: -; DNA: TGTGCCAGTGCGGGGAGGGCTACTTACACAGATACGCAGTATTTT; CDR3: CASAGRATYTDTQYF
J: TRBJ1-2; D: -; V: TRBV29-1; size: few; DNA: TGCAGCGTTCCCCAGGAGATTGGCTACACCTTC; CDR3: CSVPQEIGYTF
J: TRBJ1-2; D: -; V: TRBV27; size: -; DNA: TGTGCCAGCAGTTCCGGGCCAAACTATGGCTACACCTTC; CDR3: CASSSGPNYGYTF
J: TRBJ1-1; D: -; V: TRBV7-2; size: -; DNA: TGTGCCAGCCGGGGTGAGGTTGCTAACACTGAAGCTTTCTTT; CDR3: CASRGEVANTEAFF
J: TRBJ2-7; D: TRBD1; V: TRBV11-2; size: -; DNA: TGTGCCAGCAGCCTACGGGACAGGGATCTCTACGAGCAGTACTTC; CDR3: CASSLRDRDLYEQYF
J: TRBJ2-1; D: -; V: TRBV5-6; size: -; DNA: TGTGCCAGCAGAAGAGGGACGTACAATGAGCAGTTCTTC; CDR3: CASRRGTYNEQFF
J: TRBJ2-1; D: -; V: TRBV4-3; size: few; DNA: TGCGCCAGCAGCCAATGGGACTTCAGCTCCTACAATGAGCAGTTCTTC; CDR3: CASSQWDFSSYNEQFF
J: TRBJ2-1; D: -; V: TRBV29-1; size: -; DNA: TGCAGCGTTGATCATGACAGGCCCAATGAGCAGTTCTTC; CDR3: CSVDHDRPNEQFF
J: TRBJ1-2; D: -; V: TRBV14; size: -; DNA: TGTGCCAGCAGCCAGGTACAGGGCAACTATGGCTACACCTTC; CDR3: CASSQVQGNYGYTF
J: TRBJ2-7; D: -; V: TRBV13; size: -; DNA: TGTGCCAGCAGCATCTCCTACGAGCAGTACTTC; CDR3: CASSISYEQYF
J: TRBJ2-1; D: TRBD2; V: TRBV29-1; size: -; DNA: TGCAGCCCGAATCTAGCGGGAGAAGGATACAATGAGCAGTTCTTC; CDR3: CSPNLAGEGYNEQFF
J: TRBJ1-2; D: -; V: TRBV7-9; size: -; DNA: TGTGCCAGCAGCTTGGACACAGTAATAATCCATGGCTACACCTTC; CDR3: CASSLDTVIIHGYTF
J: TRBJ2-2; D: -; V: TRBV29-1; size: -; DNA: TGCAGCGTTACGAATTTCAGTTCCGGGGAGCTGTTTTTT; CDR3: CSVTNFSSGELFF
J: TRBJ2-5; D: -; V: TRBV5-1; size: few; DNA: TGCGCCAGCAGCTTGGGACAAGAGACCCAGTACTTC; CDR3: CASSLGQETQYF
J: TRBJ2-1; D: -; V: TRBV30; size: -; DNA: TGTGCCTGGAGTGTCGCGACCTTTTCCGGTGAGCAGTTCTTC; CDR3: CAWSVATFSGEQFF
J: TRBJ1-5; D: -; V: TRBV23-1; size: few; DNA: TGCGCCAGCAGTCAATCTCGGAGGCGCAATCAGCCCCAGCATTTT; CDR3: CASSQSRRRNQPQHF
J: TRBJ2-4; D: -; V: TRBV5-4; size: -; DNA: TGTGCCAGCAGCTTGGACTTAGCCAGAAACATTCAGTACTTC; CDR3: CASSLDLARNIQYF
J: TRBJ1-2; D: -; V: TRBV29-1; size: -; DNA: TGCAGCGTTGTGGAAGGGCATGGCTACACCTTC; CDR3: CSVVEGHGYTF
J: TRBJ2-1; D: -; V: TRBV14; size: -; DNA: TGTGCCAGCAGCCTGACTAGAGGAGCGATTGAGCAGTTCTTC; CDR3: CASSLTRGAIEQFF
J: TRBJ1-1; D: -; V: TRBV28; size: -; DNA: TGTGCCAGCAGTTTTGGGGTTTCGGCTTTCTTT; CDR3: CASSFGVSAFF
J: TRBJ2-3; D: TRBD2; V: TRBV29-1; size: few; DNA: TGCAGCGTTGAATTCGGACTAGCGGTGAAGTTGGATACGCAGTATTTT; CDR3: CSVEFGLAVKLDTQYF
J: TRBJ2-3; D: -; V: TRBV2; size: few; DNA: TGTGCCAGCAGTGGAGGGACCGTGAGCACAGATACGCAGTATTTT; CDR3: CASSGGTVSTDTQYF
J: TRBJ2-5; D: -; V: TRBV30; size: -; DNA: TGTGCCTGGGACCGGGCGCGGGGAGAGACCCAGTACTTC; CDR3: CAWDRARGETQYF
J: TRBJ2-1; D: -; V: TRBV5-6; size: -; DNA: TGTGCCAGCAGCTTGGGGCGCGACGTCTACAATGAGCAGTTCTTC; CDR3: CASSLGRDVYNEQFF
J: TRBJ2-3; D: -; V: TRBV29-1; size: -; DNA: TGCAGCGTTGAACAGGCGGACAGCACAGATACGCAGTATTTT; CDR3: CSVEQADSTDTQYF
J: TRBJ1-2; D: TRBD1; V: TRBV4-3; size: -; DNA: TGCGCCAGCAGCCAAGGACAGGGGGTTTATGGCTACACCTTC; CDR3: CASSQGQGVYGYTF
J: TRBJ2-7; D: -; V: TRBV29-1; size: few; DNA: TGCAGCATGGCGGGGGCCTCCTACGAGCAGTACTTC; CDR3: CSMAGASYEQYF
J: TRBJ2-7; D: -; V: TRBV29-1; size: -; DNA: TGCAGCGTTGGGAGTAGGTGGCAGGGGAACTACGAGCAGTACTTC; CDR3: CSVGSRWQGNYEQYF
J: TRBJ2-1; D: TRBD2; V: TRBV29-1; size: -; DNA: TGCAGCGCCCTTCTAGCGGGACTGAAGGACAATGAGCAGTTCTTC; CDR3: CSALLAGLKDNEQFF
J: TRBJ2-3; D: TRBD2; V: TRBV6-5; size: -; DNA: TGTGCCAGCAGTTACACAGCGGGAGGGACAGATACGCAGTATTTT; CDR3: CASSYTAGGTDTQYF
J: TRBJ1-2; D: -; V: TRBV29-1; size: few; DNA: TGCAGCGTTGACGCTTCAGGGGGCTACACCTTC; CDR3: CSVDASGGYTF
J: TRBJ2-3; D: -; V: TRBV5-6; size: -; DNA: TGTGCCAGCAGCTTGTTAGAAACGCAGTATTTT; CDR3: CASSLLETQYF
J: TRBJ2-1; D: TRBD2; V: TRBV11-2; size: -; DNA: TGTGCCAGCAGCTTAGGGGTGGGAGGGCCCGGACAGTTCTTC; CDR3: CASSLGVGGPGQFF
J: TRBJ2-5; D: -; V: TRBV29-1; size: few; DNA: TGCAGCGTTGAAGATGGGCGACAGCAAGAGACCCAGTACTTC; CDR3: CSVEDGRQQETQYF
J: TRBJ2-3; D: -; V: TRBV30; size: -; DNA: TGTGCCTGGAGGGGGGATACGCAGTATTTT; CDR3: CAWRGDTQYF
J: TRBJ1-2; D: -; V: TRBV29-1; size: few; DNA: TGCAGCGTTGTAGTTGATGGGGTATATTCACTCGGCTACACCTTC; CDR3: CSVVVDGVYSLGYTF
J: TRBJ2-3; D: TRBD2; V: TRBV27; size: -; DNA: TGTGCCAGCAGTTGGAGGGAGGGTGGCACAGATACGCAGTATTTT; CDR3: CASSWREGGTDTQYF
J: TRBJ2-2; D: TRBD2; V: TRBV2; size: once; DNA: TGTGCCAGCAGTGGGGGACTAGCGGGGGAGAACACCGGGGAGCTGTTTTTT; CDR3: CASSGGLAGENTGELFF
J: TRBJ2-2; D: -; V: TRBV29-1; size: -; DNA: TGCAGCGCCCAACGGGACGGGGAGCTGTTTTTT; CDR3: CSAQRDGELFF
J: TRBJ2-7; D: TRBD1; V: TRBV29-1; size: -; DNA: TGCAGCGCCCTGACAGGGCGATCAGACGAGCAGTACTTC; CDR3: CSALTGRSDEQYF
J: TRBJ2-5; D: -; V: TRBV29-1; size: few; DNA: TGCAGCGTTGATAGTGGGAACCTCCAAGAGACCCAGTACTTC; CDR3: CSVDSGNLQETQYF
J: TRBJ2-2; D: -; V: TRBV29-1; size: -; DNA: TGCAGCGTTGTCGGCGCCCCTGAGGGCACCGGGGAGCTGTTTTTT; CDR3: CSVVGAPEGTGELFF